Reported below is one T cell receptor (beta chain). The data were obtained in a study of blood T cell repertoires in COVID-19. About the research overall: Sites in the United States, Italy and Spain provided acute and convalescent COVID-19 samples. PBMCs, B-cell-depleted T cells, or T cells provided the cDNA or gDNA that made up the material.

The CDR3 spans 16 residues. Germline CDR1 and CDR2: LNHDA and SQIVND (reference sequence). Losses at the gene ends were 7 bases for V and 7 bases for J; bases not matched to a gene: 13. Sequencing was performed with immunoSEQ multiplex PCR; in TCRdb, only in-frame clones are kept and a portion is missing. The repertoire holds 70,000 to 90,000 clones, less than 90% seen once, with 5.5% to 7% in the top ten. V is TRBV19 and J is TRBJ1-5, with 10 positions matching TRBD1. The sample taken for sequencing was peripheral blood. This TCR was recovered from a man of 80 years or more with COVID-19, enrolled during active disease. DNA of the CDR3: TGTGCCAGTAAGAGGGCCGGGACAGGGGACGCGCAGCCCCAGCATTTT. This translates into CASKRAGTGDAQPQHF.